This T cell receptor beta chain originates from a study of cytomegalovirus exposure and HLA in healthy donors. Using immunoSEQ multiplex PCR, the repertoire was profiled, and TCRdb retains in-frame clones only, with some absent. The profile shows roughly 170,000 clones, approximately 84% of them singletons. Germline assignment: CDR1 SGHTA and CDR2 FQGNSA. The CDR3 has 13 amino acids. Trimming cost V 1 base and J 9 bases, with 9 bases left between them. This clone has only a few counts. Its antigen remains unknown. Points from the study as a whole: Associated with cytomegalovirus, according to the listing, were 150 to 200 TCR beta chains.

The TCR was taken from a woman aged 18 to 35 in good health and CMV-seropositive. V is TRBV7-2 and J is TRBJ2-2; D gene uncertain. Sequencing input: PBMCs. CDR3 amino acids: CASSLGLVRELFF. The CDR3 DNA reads TGTGCCAGCAGCTTAGGCCTAGTCCGGGAGCTGTTTTTT.